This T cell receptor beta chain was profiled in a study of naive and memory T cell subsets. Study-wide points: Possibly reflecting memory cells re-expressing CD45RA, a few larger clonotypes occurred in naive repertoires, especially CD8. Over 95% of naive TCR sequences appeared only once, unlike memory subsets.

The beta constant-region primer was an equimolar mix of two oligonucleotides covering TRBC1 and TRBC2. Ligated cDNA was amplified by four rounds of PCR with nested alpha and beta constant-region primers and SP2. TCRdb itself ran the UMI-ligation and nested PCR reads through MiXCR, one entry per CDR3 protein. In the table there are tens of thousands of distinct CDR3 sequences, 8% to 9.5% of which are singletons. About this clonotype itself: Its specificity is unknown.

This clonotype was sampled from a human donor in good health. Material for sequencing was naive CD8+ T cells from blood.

The CDR3 loop reads CASNPGQGPDTQYF. DNA of the CDR3: TGTGCCAGCAACCCGGGACAGGGCCCAGATACGCAGTATTTT. The chain carries TRBV28 and TRBJ2-3; TRBD1 aligns across 9 bases. J lost 4 bases, V lost 7 bases, and 6 bases had no gene match. CDR3 length: 14 amino acids. Germline assignment: CDR1 MDHEN and CDR2 SYDVKM.